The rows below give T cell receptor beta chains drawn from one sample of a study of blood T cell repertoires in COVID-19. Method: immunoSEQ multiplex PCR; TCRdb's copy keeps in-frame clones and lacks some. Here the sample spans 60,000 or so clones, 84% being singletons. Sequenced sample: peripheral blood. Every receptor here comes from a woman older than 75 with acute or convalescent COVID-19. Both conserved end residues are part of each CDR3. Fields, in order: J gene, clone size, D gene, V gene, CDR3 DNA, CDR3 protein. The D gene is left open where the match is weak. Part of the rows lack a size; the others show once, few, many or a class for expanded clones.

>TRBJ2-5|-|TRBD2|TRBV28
TGTGCCAGCAGTTGGGGACTAGTTGGGACCCAGTACTTC
CASSWGLVGTQYF
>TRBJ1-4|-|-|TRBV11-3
TGTGCCAGCAGCTCGGACAGCCAGCCTAATGAAAAACTGTTTTTT
CASSSDSQPNEKLFF
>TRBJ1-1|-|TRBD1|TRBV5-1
TGCGCCAGCAGCTCCGTTGGGACAGGGGCGGGCACTGAAGCTTTCTTT
CASSSVGTGAGTEAFF
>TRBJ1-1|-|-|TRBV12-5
TGTGCTAGTGGTTTGGGGACAGTGAACACTGAAGCTTTCTTT
CASGLGTVNTEAFF
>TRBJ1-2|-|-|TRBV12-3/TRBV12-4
TGTGCCAGCAGTGATCCCCCCGGGGGCTACACCTTC
CASSDPPGGYTF
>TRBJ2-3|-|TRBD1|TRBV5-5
TGTGCCAGCAGCTCAGACAGGGGTGGGGATACGCAGTATTTT
CASSSDRGGDTQYF
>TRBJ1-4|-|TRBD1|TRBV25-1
TGTGCCAGCAGTGACTCGGACAGGGGATGGGGTGAAAAACTGTTTTTT
CASSDSDRGWGEKLFF
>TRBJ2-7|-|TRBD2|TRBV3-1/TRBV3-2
TGTGCCAGCAGCCCACTAGCGGGGGGATCCTACGAGCAGTACTTC
CASSPLAGGSYEQYF
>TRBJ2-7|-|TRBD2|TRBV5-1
TGCGCCAGCGGCGCGGGGACTATGGACTACGAGCAGTACTTC
CASGAGTMDYEQYF
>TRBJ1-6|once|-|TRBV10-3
TGTGCCATCAGTGTTACGGGATCCTATAATTCACCCCTCCACTTT
CAISVTGSYNSPLHF
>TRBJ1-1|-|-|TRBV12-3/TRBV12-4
TGTGCCAGCACCCCCGGCACTGAAGCTTTCTTT
CASTPGTEAFF
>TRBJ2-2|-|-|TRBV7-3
TGTGCCAGCAGCCAAAAATGGGGGGCCGGGGAGCTGTTTTTT
CASSQKWGAGELFF
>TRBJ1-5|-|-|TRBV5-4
TGTGCCAGCAGTCCAGGGATCGGGAATCAGCCCCAGCATTTT
CASSPGIGNQPQHF
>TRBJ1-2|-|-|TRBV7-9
TGTGCCAGCAGCCCTACAGGCGACAGGAGTTACTATGGCTACACCTTC
CASSPTGDRSYYGYTF
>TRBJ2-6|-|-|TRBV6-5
TGTGCCACCACCGCGGTCTCTGGGGCCAACGTCCTGACTTTC
CATTAVSGANVLTF
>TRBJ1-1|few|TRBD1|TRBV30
TGTGCCTGGAGGACAGGGTTCAACACTGAAGCTTTCTTT
CAWRTGFNTEAFF